The rows below give T cell receptor beta chains drawn from one sample of a study of control samples from healthy donors and cancer patients. Repertoires were generated with immunoSEQ multiplex PCR, while TCRdb's copy carries only in-frame clones and drops some. Among about 110,000 clones listed, 80% to 90% were seen once. The sample taken for sequencing was blood. These TCRs come from a woman aged 50 to 60 in good health. Both conserved end residues are part of each CDR3. D genes are given only for firm matches. Only part of the rows carry a size: once, few, many, or a class if the clone is expanded.

>TRBJ1-2|.|.|TRBV18
CASSPLGRGGYTF
TGTGCCAGCTCACCTTTAGGGAGAGGTGGCTACACCTTC
>TRBJ1-6|.|.|TRBV28
CASNPGPAFSPLHF
TGTGCCAGCAACCCGGGACCTGCCTTTTCACCCCTCCACTTT
>TRBJ2-7|.|.|TRBV4-1
CASSQFAFYEQYF
TGCGCCAGCAGCCAATTTGCCTTTTACGAGCAGTACTTC
>TRBJ2-1|.|.|TRBV5-1
CASSLEGVRYRNEQFF
TGCGCCAGCAGCTTGGAAGGGGTACGGTATCGCAATGAGCAGTTCTTC
>TRBJ2-5|.|once|TRBV3-1/TRBV3-2
CASSQGRTAQYF
TGTGCCAGCAGCCAGGGCCGGACGGCCCAGTACTTC
>TRBJ1-2|.|.|TRBV12-3/TRBV12-4
CAIRVNYGYTF
TGTGCCATCAGGGTTAACTATGGCTACACCTTC
>TRBJ1-2|.|.|TRBV7-8
CASSFSVANYGYTF
TGTGCCAGCAGCTTTTCCGTCGCTAACTATGGCTACACCTTC
>TRBJ2-1|.|.|TRBV30
CAWSVGYNEQFF
TGTGCCTGGAGTGTAGGGTACAATGAGCAGTTCTTC
>TRBJ2-7|TRBD2|.|TRBV2
CARTIREGTYEQYF
TGTGCCAGAACCATACGGGAGGGGACCTACGAGCAGTACTTC
>TRBJ1-2|.|.|TRBV9
CASSVREGGYTF
TGTGCCAGCAGCGTCAGGGAGGGGGGCTACACCTTC
>TRBJ2-5|.|.|TRBV30
CAWRWAQETQYF
TGTGCCTGGAGATGGGCACAAGAGACCCAGTACTTC
>TRBJ2-2|TRBD2|medium-sized|TRBV7-8
CASSSRLAGSNGELFF
TGTGCCAGCAGCTCAAGACTAGCGGGGTCTAACGGGGAGCTGTTTTTT
>TRBJ2-1|.|.|TRBV5-4
CASSLPIGPYNEQFF
TGTGCCAGCAGCCTGCCTATTGGGCCCTACAATGAGCAGTTCTTC
>TRBJ1-6|TRBD1|.|TRBV27
CASSVDRGSSYNSPLHF
TGTGCCAGCAGTGTGGACAGGGGGAGCTCCTATAATTCACCCCTCCACTTT
>TRBJ2-2|TRBD1|.|TRBV6-5
CASSRTGRLSGELFF
TGTGCCAGCAGTCGGACAGGGAGGTTGTCCGGGGAGCTGTTTTTT
>TRBJ1-5|TRBD1|.|TRBV15
CATSRDRSGGLEPQHF
TGTGCCACCAGCAGAGATCGGTCAGGGGGGTTAGAGCCCCAGCATTTT
>TRBJ1-4|.|.|TRBV28
CATIETATRQLFF
TGTGCCACCATAGAGACAGCTACGAGGCAACTGTTTTTT
>TRBJ2-3|.|.|TRBV4-3
CASSQSDGLDTQYF
TGCGCCAGCAGCCAATCTGATGGTTTGGATACGCAGTATTTT
>TRBJ1-1|TRBD1|.|TRBV15
CATSRDGTGDEAFF
TGTGCCACCAGCAGAGATGGGACAGGCGATGAAGCTTTCTTT
>TRBJ1-2|.|.|TRBV7-9
CASPPTGVDYGYTF
TGTGCCAGCCCTCCCACGGGCGTCGACTATGGCTACACCTTC
>TRBJ2-2|.|.|TRBV6-5
CASSLQLNTGELFF
TGTGCCAGCAGTCTACAGCTGAACACCGGGGAGCTGTTTTTT
>TRBJ1-2|.|.|TRBV7-9
CASSFRSGSYGYTF
TGTGCCAGCAGCTTTCGCTCAGGTTCCTATGGCTACACCTTC
>TRBJ1-2|.|.|TRBV13
CASSFVPDYGYTF
TGTGCCAGCAGCTTCGTTCCAGACTATGGCTACACCTTC